The source of this TCR beta chain is a study of T cell changes during pregnancy in multiple sclerosis (dated by TCRdb to between 2017 and 2020). About the study as a whole: In women with multiple sclerosis, the researchers looked at how the T cell repertoire shifted as pregnancy progressed.

This clone has a single count. Its antigen has not been determined. Base qualities are not provided; no much larger clone lies one nucleotide away. CDR1 and CDR2, looked up from the germline V gene, are MRHNA and SNTAGT. Germline trimming amounts to 3 bases on V and 4 bases on J, with 8 as the count of junction bases outside the gene matches. Taken from cysteine to phenylalanine, the CDR3 has 17 residues. The entry retains the CDR3 DNA only, 51 bases that are in frame from base 1. The library was produced with the immunoSEQ multiplex PCR assay. TCRdb's version of the immuneACCESS table is confined to in-frame rearrangements and falls short of the full clone set. An unresolved V gene accounts for under half of the shortfall where checked; the remainder is of unknown origin. Recorded for this sample are about 40,000 clones; nearly 90% of them occurred a single time. The top ten clones comprise around 4.1% of the sample.

This sequence uses TRBV6-4 and TRBJ2-2; TRBD2 aligns with 10 central bases. The material sequenced was CD8+ T cells from peripheral blood mononuclear cells, taken in the first trimester of pregnancy. The receptor was isolated from a female donor with multiple sclerosis, enrolled in a pregnancy study. The CDR3: CASSEGTSGIFTGELFF. The bases read TGTGCCAGCAGTGAAGGTACTAGCGGGATCTTCACCGGGGAGCTGTTTTTT.